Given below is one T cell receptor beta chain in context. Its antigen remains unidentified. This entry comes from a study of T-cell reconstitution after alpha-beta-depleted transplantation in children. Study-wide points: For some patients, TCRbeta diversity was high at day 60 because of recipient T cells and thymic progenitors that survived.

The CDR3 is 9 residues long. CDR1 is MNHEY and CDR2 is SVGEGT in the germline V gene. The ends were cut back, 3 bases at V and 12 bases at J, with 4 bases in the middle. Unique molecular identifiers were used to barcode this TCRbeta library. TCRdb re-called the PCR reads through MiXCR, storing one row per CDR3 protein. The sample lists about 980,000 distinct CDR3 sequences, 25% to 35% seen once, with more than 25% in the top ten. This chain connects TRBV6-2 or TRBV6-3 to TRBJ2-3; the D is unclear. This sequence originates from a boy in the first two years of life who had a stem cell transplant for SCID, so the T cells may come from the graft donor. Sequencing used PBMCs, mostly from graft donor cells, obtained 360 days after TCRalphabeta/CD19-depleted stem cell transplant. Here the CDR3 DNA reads TGTGCCAGCAGTTATAACCAGTATTTT. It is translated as CASSYNQYF.